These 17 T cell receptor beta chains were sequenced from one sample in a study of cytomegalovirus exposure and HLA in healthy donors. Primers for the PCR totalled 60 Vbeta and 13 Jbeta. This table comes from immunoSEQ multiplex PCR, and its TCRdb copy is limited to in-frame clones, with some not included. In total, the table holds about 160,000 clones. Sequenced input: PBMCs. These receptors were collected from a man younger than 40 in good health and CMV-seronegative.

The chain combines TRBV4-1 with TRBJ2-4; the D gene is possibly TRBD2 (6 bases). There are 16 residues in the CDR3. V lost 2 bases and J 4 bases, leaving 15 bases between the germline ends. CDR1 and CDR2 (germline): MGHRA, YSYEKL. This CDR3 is CASSQLYGLLKNIQYF. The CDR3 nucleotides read TGCGCCAGCAGCCAACTTTACGGACTATTAAAAAACATTCAGTACTTC.

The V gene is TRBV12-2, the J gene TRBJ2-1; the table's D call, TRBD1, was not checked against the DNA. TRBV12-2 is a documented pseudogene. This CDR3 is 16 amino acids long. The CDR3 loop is CASRLGWGVGLNEQFF. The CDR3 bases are TGTGCAAGTCGCTTAGGCTGGGGTGTGGGGCTCAATGAGCAGTTCTTC.

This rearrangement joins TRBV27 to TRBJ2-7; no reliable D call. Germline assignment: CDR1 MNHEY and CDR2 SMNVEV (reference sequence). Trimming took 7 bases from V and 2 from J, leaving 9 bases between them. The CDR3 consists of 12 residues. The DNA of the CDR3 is TGTGCCAGCATGGGCGTAGCCTACGAGCAGTACTTC. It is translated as CASMGVAYEQYF.

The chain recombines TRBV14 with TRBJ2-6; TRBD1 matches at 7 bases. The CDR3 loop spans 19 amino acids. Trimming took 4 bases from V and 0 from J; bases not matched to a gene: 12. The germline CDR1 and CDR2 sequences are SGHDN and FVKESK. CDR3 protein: CASSPDRAYLFSGANVLTF. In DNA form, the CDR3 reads TGTGCCAGCAGCCCCGACAGGGCCTACTTATTCTCTGGGGCCAACGTCCTGACTTTC.

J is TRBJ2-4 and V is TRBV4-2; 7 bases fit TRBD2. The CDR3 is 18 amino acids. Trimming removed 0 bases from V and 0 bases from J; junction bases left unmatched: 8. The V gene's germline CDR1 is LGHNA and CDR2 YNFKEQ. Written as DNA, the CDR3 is TGTGCCAGCAGCCAAGATCTCGCCCTAGCGGTAGCCAAAAACATTCAGTACTTC. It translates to CASSQDLALAVAKNIQYF.

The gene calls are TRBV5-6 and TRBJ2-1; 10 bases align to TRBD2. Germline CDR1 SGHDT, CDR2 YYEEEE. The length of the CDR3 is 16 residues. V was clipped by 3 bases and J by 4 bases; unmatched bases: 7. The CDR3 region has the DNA TGTGCCAGCAGCTGGGCCGGGACTAGCGATTACAATGAGCAGTTCTTC. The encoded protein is CASSWAGTSDYNEQFF.

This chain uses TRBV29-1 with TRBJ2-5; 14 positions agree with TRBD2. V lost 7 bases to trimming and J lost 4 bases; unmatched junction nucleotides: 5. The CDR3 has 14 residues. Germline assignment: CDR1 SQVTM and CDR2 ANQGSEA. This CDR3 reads CSAGTSGSVETQYF. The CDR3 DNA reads TGCAGCGCAGGGACTAGCGGGAGTGTAGAGACCCAGTACTTC.

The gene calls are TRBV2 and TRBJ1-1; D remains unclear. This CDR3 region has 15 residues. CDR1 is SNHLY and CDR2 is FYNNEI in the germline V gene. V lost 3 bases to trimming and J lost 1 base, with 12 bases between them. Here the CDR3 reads CASSETMKGNTEAFF. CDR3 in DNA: TGTGCCAGCAGTGAGACTATGAAGGGGAACACTGAAGCTTTCTTT.

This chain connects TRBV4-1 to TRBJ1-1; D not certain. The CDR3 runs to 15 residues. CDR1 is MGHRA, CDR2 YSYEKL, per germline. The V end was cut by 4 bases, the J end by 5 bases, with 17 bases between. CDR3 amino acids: CASSPQGSGRTEAFF. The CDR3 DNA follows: TGCGCCAGCAGCCCCCAAGGGTCCGGGAGGACTGAAGCTTTCTTT.

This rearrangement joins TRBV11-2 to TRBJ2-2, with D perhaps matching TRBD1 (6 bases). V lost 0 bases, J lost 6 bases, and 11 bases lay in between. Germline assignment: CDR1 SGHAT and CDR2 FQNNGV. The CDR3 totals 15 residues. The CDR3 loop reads CASSLEQGWAGELFF. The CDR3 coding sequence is TGTGCCAGCAGCTTAGAACAGGGTTGGGCCGGGGAGCTGTTTTTT.

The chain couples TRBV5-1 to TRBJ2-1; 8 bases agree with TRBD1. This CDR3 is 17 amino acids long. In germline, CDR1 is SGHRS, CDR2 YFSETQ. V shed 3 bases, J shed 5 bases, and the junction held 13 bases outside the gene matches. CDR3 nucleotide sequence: TGCGCCAGCAGCTGGGACAGGCAGCAGGGGATGCACAATGAGCAGTTCTTC. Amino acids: CASSWDRQQGMHNEQFF.

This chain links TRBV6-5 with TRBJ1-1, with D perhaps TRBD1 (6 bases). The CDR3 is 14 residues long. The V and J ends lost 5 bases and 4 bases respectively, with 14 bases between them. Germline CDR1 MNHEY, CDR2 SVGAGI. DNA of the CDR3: TGTGCCAGCAGTCTAGAAACAGGGATCACTGAAGCTTTCTTT. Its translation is CASSLETGITEAFF.

DNA for the CDR3: TGTGCCAGCAGATCGGGGAATCAGCCCCAGCATTTT. Translation gives CASRSGNQPQHF. The chain carries TRBV28 and TRBJ1-5; D call uncertain. V was shortened by 6 bases and J by 4 bases, with 7 bases between the two germline ends. CDR3 size: 12 residues. Per the germline V gene, CDR1 is MDHEN and CDR2 is SYDVKM.

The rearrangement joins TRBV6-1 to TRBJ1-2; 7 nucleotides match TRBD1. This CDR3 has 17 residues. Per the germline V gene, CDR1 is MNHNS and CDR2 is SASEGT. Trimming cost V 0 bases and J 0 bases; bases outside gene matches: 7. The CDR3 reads CASSEAPGGRTNYGYTF. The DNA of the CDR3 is TGTGCCAGCAGTGAAGCACCAGGGGGGAGGACTAACTATGGCTACACCTTC.

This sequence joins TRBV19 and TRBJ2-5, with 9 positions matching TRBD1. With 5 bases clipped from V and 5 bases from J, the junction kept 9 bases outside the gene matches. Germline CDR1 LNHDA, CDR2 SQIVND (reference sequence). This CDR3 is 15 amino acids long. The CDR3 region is CASSSLTGGRETQYF. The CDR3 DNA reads TGTGCCAGTAGTTCCCTGACAGGGGGGAGGGAGACCCAGTACTTC.

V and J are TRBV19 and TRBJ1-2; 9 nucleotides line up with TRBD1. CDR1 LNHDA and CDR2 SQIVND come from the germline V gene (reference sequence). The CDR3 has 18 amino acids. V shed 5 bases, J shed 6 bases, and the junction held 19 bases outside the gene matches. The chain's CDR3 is CASSAPGTGYPIVDGYTF. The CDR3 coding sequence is TGTGCCAGTAGTGCCCCCGGGACAGGGTACCCTATTGTAGATGGCTACACCTTC. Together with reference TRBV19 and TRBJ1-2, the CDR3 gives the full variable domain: DGGITQSPKYLFRKEGQNVTLSCEQNLNHDAMYWYRQDPGQGLRLIYYSQIVNDFQKGDIAEGYSVSREKKESFPLTVTSAQKNPTAFYLCASSAPGTGYPIVDGYTFGSGTRLTVV.

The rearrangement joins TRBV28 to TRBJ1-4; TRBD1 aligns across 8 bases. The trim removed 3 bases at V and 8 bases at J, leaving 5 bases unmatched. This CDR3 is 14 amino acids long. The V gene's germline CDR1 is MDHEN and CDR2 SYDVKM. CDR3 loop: CASSFSGGEEKLFF. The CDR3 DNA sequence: TGTGCCAGCAGTTTCTCAGGGGGCGAGGAAAAACTGTTTTTT. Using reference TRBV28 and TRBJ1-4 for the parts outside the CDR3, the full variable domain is DVKVTQSSRYLVKRTGEKVFLECVQDMDHENMFWYRQDPGLGLRLIYFSYDVKMKEKGDIPEGYSVSREKKERFSLILESASTNQTSMYLCASSFSGGEEKLFFGSGTQLSVL.